These 28 T cell receptor beta chains were all obtained from the same sample, sequenced in a study of tumor and adjacent non-tumor tissue in lung cancer. RNA was extracted from bulk tissue without any cell sorting. More than 3 cm separated this lung sample from the edge of the tumor. Three rounds of nested PCR, following a modified ARM-PCR protocol, produced the TCRbeta library. TCRdb ran MiXCR on the multiplex PCR reads and lists one entry per CDR3 protein. The table has approximately 100,000 distinct CDR3 sequences, 50% to 70% seen once. Sequenced: distant non-tumor lung tissue. All receptors come from a man in his 60s with non-small cell lung cancer.

This clonotype came up many times. The chain links TRBV5-6 to TRBJ1-5, with D perhaps matching TRBD1 (5 bases). In germline, CDR1 is SGHDT, CDR2 YYEEEE. CDR3 size: 14 residues. Trimming removed 3 bases from V and 7 bases from J, with 14 bases in between. CDR3 nucleotide sequence: TGTGCCAGCAGCTCTGACGGGGCAAGGCAGCCCCAGCATTTT. Protein sequence: CASSSDGARQPQHF. The variable domain in full, completed from reference TRBV5-6 and TRBJ1-5, reads DAGVTQSPTHLIKTRGQQVTLRCSPKSGHDTVSWYQQALGQGPQFIFQYYEEEERQRGNFPDRFSGHQFPNYSSELNVNALLLGDSALYLCASSSDGARQPQHFGDGTRLSIL.

The chain recombines TRBV28 with TRBJ2-2; D possibly corresponds to TRBD1 (6 bases). The V gene lost 5 bases and the J gene lost 0 bases, with 13 bases spanning the gap. This CDR3 is built from 16 residues. Per germline, CDR1 MDHEN and CDR2 SYDVKM. The CDR3, as DNA: TGTGCCAGCAGTCTCCACAGGGAACCGAACACCGGGGAGCTGTTTTTT. This gives the protein CASSLHREPNTGELFF.

A word on this clonotype: A single base separates this from a much larger clone, so it may be a read error. This chain uses TRBV20-1 with TRBJ2-1; TRBD2 matches 7 bases. Germline V gene lookup returns CDR1 DFQATT and CDR2 SNEGSKA (reference sequence). The CDR3 loop spans 14 amino acids. V was clipped by 3 bases and J by 4 bases; unmatched bases: 6. CDR3 DNA sequence: TGCAGTGCTAGTGAGGAAGCGGGGTACAATGAGCAGTTCTTC. Protein product: CSASEEAGYNEQFF.

This clonotype came up once. The conserved phenylalanine or tryptophan normally closing the CDR3 is absent here, so this likely arose from a read error. Because the CDR3's place on the DNA is in doubt, the DNA is left out and the CDR3 is given as listed by TCRdb. The chain couples TRBV6-5 to TRBJ2-7; TRBD2 was called by the table and not checked on the DNA. Germline-derived CDR1 and CDR2 are MNHEY and SVGAGI. The CDR3 is 16 residues long, counting both termini. The CDR3 protein is CASSYRAGAIPYEHYL.

A note on this clonotype: A read error is possible here, since a much larger clone lies one base away. Without the conserved terminal phenylalanine or tryptophan, this CDR3 likely stems from a read error. The rearrangement uses TRBV5-4 and TRBJ2-1; 8 bases match TRBD1. This CDR3 is 14 amino acids long. With V trimmed by 3 bases and J by 7 bases, 6 bases remained unmatched. The V gene's germline CDR1 is SGHNT and CDR2 YYREEE (reference sequence). The chain's CDR3 is CASSSGGIRNEQFL. The DNA of the CDR3 is TGTGCCAGCAGCTCAGGGGGCATTCGAAATGAGCAGTTCTTA.

The J gene is TRBJ2-7, the V gene TRBV7-9; 9 bases are shared with TRBD1. This CDR3 is built from 17 residues. J was trimmed by 2 bases and V by 9 bases; bases with no gene match: 17. CDR1 is SEHNR and CDR2 is FQNEAQ in the germline V gene (reference sequence). Here the CDR3 reads CARTLPGQGNAPYEQYF. CDR3 coding DNA: TGTGCCAGGACCCTACCGGGACAGGGAAACGCCCCCTACGAGCAGTACTTC. Full variable domain (outside the CDR3, taken from reference TRBV7-9 and TRBJ2-7): DTGVSQNPRHKITKRGQNVTFRCDPISEHNRLYWYRQTLGQGPEFLTYFQNEAQLEKSRLLSDRFSAERPKGSFSTLEIQRTEQGDSAMYLCARTLPGQGNAPYEQYFGPGTRLTVT.

The rearrangement links TRBV7-2 to TRBJ2-1, with D tentatively TRBD2 (6 bases). Germline CDR1 is SGHTA and CDR2 is FQGNSA. V lost 2 bases and J 7 bases, leaving 9 bases between the germline ends. This CDR3 is built from 13 residues. The CDR3 here is CTSSLREVNEQFF. CDR3 bases: TGTACCAGCAGCTTAAGGGAGGTGAATGAGCAGTTCTTC. The whole variable domain, filled in from reference TRBV7-2 and TRBJ2-1, reads GAGVSQSPSNKVTEKGKDVELRCDPISGHTALYWYRQSLGQGLEFLIYFQGNSAPDKSGLPSDRFSAERTGGSVSTLTIQRTQQEDSAVYLCTSSLREVNEQFFGPGTRLTVL.

At least ten counts were recorded for this clonotype. The V gene is TRBV4-3, the J gene TRBJ2-5; 8 positions agree with TRBD2. Germline V gene data show CDR1 as LGHNA and CDR2 as YSLEER. J gave up 1 base and V 0 bases, and 7 bases lay outside the gene matches. CDR3 length: 17 amino acids. The CDR3 reads CASSQDAPSGPQETQYF. Written as DNA, the CDR3 is TGCGCCAGCAGCCAAGATGCGCCTAGCGGGCCCCAAGAGACCCAGTACTTC.

As regards this clonotype: One junction end disagrees with the germline gene, perhaps due to a read error. The gene calls are TRBV6-6 and TRBJ2-2; the D gene could be TRBD1 or TRBD2 (6 bases each). In germline, CDR1 is MNHNY, CDR2 SVGAGI (reference sequence). The CDR3 sequence is 14 residues long. CDR3 region: CASSTKQGGGELLF. CDR3 DNA: TGTGCCAGCAGTACCAAACAGGGAGGCGGGGAGCTGCTTTTT.

Concerning this clonotype: With a much larger clone just one base away, this may be a read error. This chain joins TRBV20-1 and TRBJ2-7, with 9 bases identical to TRBD2. V trimming: 7 bases; J trimming: 1 base; junction bases outside the gene matches: 8. Germline V gene sequence: CDR1 DFQATT, CDR2 SNEGSKA (reference sequence). The CDR3 is 14 residues long. CDR3 amino acids: CSVTGLAGSYEQYF. In DNA form, the CDR3 reads TGCAGTGTTACGGGTCTAGCGGGATCCTACGAGCAGTACTTC.

Concerning this clonotype: One junction end does not reproduce the germline sequence, and a read error may be involved. J is TRBJ2-5 and V is TRBV5-4, with D possibly being TRBD1 (5 bases). Looked up from germline, CDR1 is SGHNT and CDR2 is YYREEE (reference sequence). The CDR3 contains 14 residues. The CDR3 region is CAGSLEQDQETQYF. CDR3 DNA: TGTGCCGGCAGTCTGGAACAGGACCAAGAGACCCAGTACTTC.

Comments on this clonotype: A much larger clone differs from this one at a single base, so this may be a read error. The CDR3 region is CASSLDRGPYEQYF. The CDR3 DNA is TGCGCCAGCAGCCTGGACAGGGGTCCCTACGAGCAGTACTTC. V gene TRBV5-1 combines with J gene TRBJ2-7; 9 nucleotides match TRBD1. Germline assignment: CDR1 SGHRS and CDR2 YFSETQ. V lost 4 bases and J lost 2; bases outside the gene matches: 4. The CDR3 contains 14 residues.

This chain joins TRBV6-1 and TRBJ1-5; D is ambiguous. V lost 3 bases and J 5 bases, leaving 14 bases between the germline ends. The CDR3 has 15 amino acids. The germline V gene has CDR1 MNHNS and CDR2 SASEGT. The CDR3 loop is CASSDSWRTDQPQHF. CDR3 nucleotides: TGTGCCAGCAGTGATAGCTGGCGGACCGATCAGCCCCAGCATTTT.

Of note for this clonotype: Since no conserved phenylalanine or tryptophan closes the CDR3, a read error is the likely cause. The chain couples TRBV4-1 to TRBJ1-5; D remains unclear. This CDR3 comprises 15 residues. The germline gives CDR1 MGHRA, CDR2 YSYEKL. The CDR3 coding sequence is TGCGCCAGCGGCCAAGATGAGGCCAAGAGTCAGCCCCAGCATCTT. It specifies CASGQDEAKSQPQHL.

As for this clonotype: The junction departs from the called germline gene at one end, perhaps through a read error. The chain has TRBV6-2 or TRBV6-3 and TRBJ2-2; 8 nucleotides match TRBD1. The CDR3 covers 14 residues. Germline CDR1 reads MNHEY; CDR2 reads SVGEGT. For the CDR3, the DNA is TGTGCTAGCGGACGACAGGGGAACACCGTGGAGCTGTTTTTT. Protein product: CASGRQGNTVELFF.

To note about this clonotype: The junction departs from germline at one end; a sequencing error may be responsible. V is TRBV6-2 or TRBV6-3 and J is TRBJ2-6, with 9 bases lining up with TRBD2. Germline CDR1 and CDR2: MNHEY and SVGEGT. The CDR3 sequence is 20 residues long. DNA for the CDR3: TGTGCCAGCAGTTACCCGAGCGGGAGGACCCCCCTCTCTGAGGCCAACGTCCTGACTTTC. Protein: CASSYPSGRTPLSEANVLTF.

Points on this clonotype: Given a much more abundant clone one base away, this may be a read error. The chain is built from TRBV10-3 and TRBJ2-2; 8 bases are shared with TRBD1. Germline V gives CDR1 ENHRY, CDR2 SYGVKD. The CDR3 has 14 residues. The CDR3 DNA follows: TGTGTCATCAGTGAGCAGGGGGCCCCCGGGGAGCTGTTTTTT. Amino acids: CVISEQGAPGELFF.

Notes on this clonotype: The junction differs from germline at one of its ends, possibly a read error. The chain has TRBV6-2 or TRBV6-3 and TRBJ2-2, with unresolved D. Germline assignment: CDR1 MNHEY and CDR2 SVGEGT. The CDR3 is 14 residues long. The CDR3 nucleotides read TGCGCCAACAGTTCATCGGATAACACCGGGGAGCTGTTTTTT. It specifies CANSSSDNTGELFF.

The chain employs TRBV12-3 or TRBV12-4 and TRBJ2-2, with D possibly TRBD2 on 5 matching bases. Trimming shortened V by 9 bases and J by 3 bases, and 14 bases separated the two germline ends. The CDR3 has 14 amino acids. The CDR3 region has the DNA TGTGCCAGAAGTCCCTCGCGGGACACCGGGGAGCTGTTTTTT. Amino acid sequence: CARSPSRDTGELFF.

In its sample, this clonotype was seen a few times. The junction and the germline gene differ at one end; a read error may be behind it. The chain links TRBV4-3 to TRBJ2-2; D is possibly TRBD2 (5 bases). The germline V gene encodes CDR1 LGHNA and CDR2 YSLEER. The CDR3 runs 16 residues. CDR3: CASSQDRRNLARELFF. The CDR3, as DNA: TGCGCTAGCAGCCAAGATCGGAGGAATCTTGCCCGGGAGCTGTTTTTT.

With respect to this clonotype: A junction boundary mismatches the germline segment, possibly from a read error. The rearrangement joins TRBV29-1 to TRBJ2-1; weak D call: TRBD1 (6 bases). CDR1 and CDR2 from the germline V gene are SQVTM and ANQGSEA. The CDR3 sequence is 16 residues long. For the CDR3, the DNA is TGTGGCGCTAACGAGGCCACACAGGGTGGCATGGGTGAGCAGTTTTTC. Translation gives CGANEATQGGMGEQFF.

This clonotype was observed once. The chain combines TRBV4-1 with TRBJ2-1; 9 nucleotides align to TRBD2. Trimming at V came to 9 bases and at J to 6 bases, leaving 15 bases not matched to a gene. CDR1 and CDR2 (germline): MGHRA, YSYEKL. This CDR3 is 16 amino acids long. This CDR3 is CARSESSGTTCNEQFF. The CDR3 DNA is TGCGCCAGGAGCGAATCTAGCGGGACCACCTGCAATGAGCAGTTCTTC.

This clonotype was recorded at least ten times. The genes are TRBV6-5 and TRBJ2-5; D may be TRBD1 (5 bases). Per germline, CDR1 MNHEY and CDR2 SVGAGI. The CDR3 has 13 residues. Trimming pared 6 bases from V and 1 base from J, leaving 9 bases between. CDR3 bases: TGTGCCAGCAGAAGGACACCCCAAGAGACCCAGTACTTC. It translates to CASRRTPQETQYF.

Regarding this clonotype: It may be a read error: a sequence one base away is much more abundant. The chain uses TRBV7-9 and TRBJ2-7; 11 bases align to TRBD1. Germline V gives CDR1 SEHNR, CDR2 FQNEAQ (reference sequence). The CDR3 has 16 amino acids. The CDR3 nucleotides read TGTGTCAGCAGCCACCCGGGAGGACAGGGGGCGCTTGAGCAGTACTTC. It codes for CVSSHPGGQGALEQYF.

The table lists this clonotype with a few counts. The germline gene is not matched at one end of the junction; a read error may be the cause. The chain joins TRBV6-4 to TRBJ2-1; no firm D call. The CDR3 is 16 residues long. Per the germline V gene, CDR1 is MRHNA and CDR2 is SNTAGT. CDR3 in DNA: TGTGCCAGCTGTGACTCGATGCGTCAGTCCTACAATGAGCAGTTCTTC. This gives the protein CASCDSMRQSYNEQFF.

Regarding this clonotype: Given a much more abundant clone one base away, this may be a read error. The chain uses TRBV6-2 or TRBV6-3 and TRBJ2-3, with 12 bases matching TRBD2. Germline CDR1 reads MNHEY; CDR2 reads SVGEGT. The CDR3 totals 16 residues. The CDR3 DNA reads as TGTCCCAGCAGCTGGACTAGCGGGGCGAGGGCAGATACGCAGTATTTT. Translated, it gives CPSSWTSGARADTQYF.

The gene calls are TRBV2 and TRBJ1-1; no clear D gene. Germline V CDR1 and CDR2: SNHLY, FYNNEI. V was trimmed by 7 bases and J by 2 bases, leaving 17 bases between them. CDR3 length equals 15 residues. The CDR3 DNA follows: TGTGCCAGCACTATTGGTGGAATTGACAACACTGAAGCTTTCTTT. Amino acids: CASTIGGIDNTEAFF.

This clonotype was observed a handful of times. The V gene is TRBV19, the J gene TRBJ2-6, with a weak D call TRBD1 (5 bases). The ends were cut back, 3 bases at V and 3 bases at J, with 12 bases in the middle. The CDR3 loop spans 16 amino acids. Germline V gene data show CDR1 as LNHDA and CDR2 as SQIVND (reference sequence). For the CDR3, the DNA is TGTGCCAGTAGTATTCTCGTAGGGGTTGGGGCCAACGTCCTGACTTTC. It encodes CASSILVGVGANVLTF.